This entry lists 4 T cell receptor beta chains sequenced from one sample in a study of T cell repertoires in cytomegalovirus infection. Which antigens these TCRs recognize remains unknown. Via MiXCR, TCRdb re-called the reads, giving one row per CDR3 protein. The repertoire holds about 140,000 distinct CDR3 sequences, with roughly 32% as singletons. This specimen was CD8+ T cells from cultured PBMCs, taken from culture after CMV antigen stimulation. Source of these receptors: a human donor in good health (CMV status not recorded). Some clones in this sample may be carry-over from other donors' samples.

The rearrangement uses TRBV11-2 and TRBJ2-7; no definite D call. CDR3 length: 13 amino acids. Germline CDR1 reads SGHAT; CDR2 reads FQNNGV. The ends were cut back, 5 bases at V and 2 bases at J, with 10 bases in the middle. This chain's CDR3 is CASSPFPTYEQYF. In DNA form, the CDR3 reads TGTGCCAGCAGCCCCTTCCCCACCTACGAGCAGTACTTC.

This chain links TRBV2 with TRBJ1-1; tentatively, D is TRBD1 (5 bases). The CDR3 totals 14 residues. Looked up from germline, CDR1 is SNHLY and CDR2 is FYNNEI. V gave up 2 bases and J gave up 2 bases, with 9 bases separating them. CDR3 sequence reads: CASSELDRNTEAFF. The DNA of the CDR3 is TGTGCCAGCAGTGAACTCGACAGAAACACTGAAGCTTTCTTT.

This clonotype was found a few times. V usage is TRBV15 and J usage is TRBJ2-2, with D perhaps given as TRBD1 or TRBD2 (6 bases each). Trimming removed 5 bases at V and 3 bases at J, with 19 bases between. Germline V CDR1 and CDR2: LNHNV, YYDKDF (reference sequence). CDR3 length: 17 residues. CDR3 nucleotides: TGTGCCACCAGCGCATGGAGGGGGGCCGCGGACACCGGGGAGCTGTTTTTT. It specifies CATSAWRGAADTGELFF.

V and J are TRBV27 and TRBJ1-4; 8 nucleotides line up with TRBD1. The CDR3 covers 14 residues. The germline CDR1 and CDR2 sequences are MNHEY and SMNVEV (reference sequence). J was trimmed by 6 bases and V by 3 bases; bases with no gene match: 3. CDR3 loop: CASSFGQGYEKLFF. CDR3 DNA sequence: TGTGCCAGCAGTTTCGGACAGGGTTATGAAAAACTGTTTTTT.